Below are 19 T cell receptor beta chains sequenced from a single sample in a study of blood T cell repertoires in COVID-19. Measured with immunoSEQ multiplex PCR; TCRdb has only the in-frame clones, and not every one. Among around 330,000 clones listed, 90% were seen once. The sequenced material came from PBMCs or T cells enriched from blood (not recorded which). The source of these receptors is a man in his sixties who had recovered from COVID-19.

This chain connects TRBV19 to TRBJ2-1; 7 nucleotides align to TRBD2. The CDR3 sequence is 14 residues long. Germline loops: CDR1 LNHDA, CDR2 SQIVND (reference sequence). After removal of 4 bases from V and 6 bases from J, the junction contained 6 bases not matched to a gene. The CDR3: CASSTRGSRNEQFF. In nucleotides, the CDR3 is TGTGCCAGTAGTACTCGCGGGAGTCGCAATGAGCAGTTCTTC.

This chain uses TRBV20-1 with TRBJ2-7, with TRBD2 matching 13 bases. Per the germline V gene, CDR1 is DFQATT and CDR2 is SNEGSKA (reference sequence). The V segment lost 3 bases and the J segment 12 bases; nucleotides outside the gene matches: 5. The CDR3 loop spans 12 amino acids. CDR3 bases: TGCAGTGCTAGTCAACTAGCGGGAGGGTTGTACTTC. The encoded protein is CSASQLAGGLYF.

The V gene is TRBV5-1, the J gene TRBJ2-2, with a possible D match to TRBD2 (6 bases). CDR3 size: 14 residues. Germline lookup yields CDR1 SGHRS and CDR2 YFSETQ. V was shortened by 1 base and J by 5 bases, with 9 bases between the two germline ends. In nucleotides, the CDR3 is TGCGCCAGCAGCTTGCGTGCGGGAACCGGGGAGCTGTTTTTT. As protein: CASSLRAGTGELFF.

The chain couples TRBV4-1 to TRBJ2-6; D not resolved. V was shortened by 4 bases and J by 2 bases, with 15 bases between the two germline ends. This CDR3 is built from 17 residues. Germline V lookup: CDR1 MGHRA, CDR2 YSYEKL. The CDR3 loop reads CASSPTTGLAGANVLTF. The CDR3 DNA is TGCGCCAGCAGCCCCACCACCGGTCTAGCTGGGGCCAACGTCCTGACTTTC.

V is TRBV5-1 and J is TRBJ2-3; no clear D. V was shortened by 0 bases and J by 2 bases, with 4 bases between the two germline ends. Germline values: CDR1 SGHRS, CDR2 YFSETQ. This CDR3 has 13 residues. CDR3 loop: CASSLDNTDTQYF. Written as DNA, the CDR3 is TGCGCCAGCAGCTTGGACAACACAGATACGCAGTATTTT.

The genes are TRBV29-1 and TRBJ1-1, with 8 bases identical to TRBD1. The CDR3 has 13 residues. The V gene end was trimmed by 7 bases and the J gene end by 3 bases; junction bases not matched to a gene: 7. Germline CDR1 is SQVTM and CDR2 is ANQGSEA. In DNA, the CDR3 is TGCAGCGCCAGGACAGGGAGGTACACTGAAGCTTTCTTT. Encoded protein: CSARTGRYTEAFF.

The chain has TRBV11-2 and TRBJ2-3; 11 bases line up with TRBD2. Germline V lookup: CDR1 SGHAT, CDR2 FQNNGV. The CDR3 is made up of 17 amino acids. The V gene end was trimmed by 1 base and the J gene end by 0 bases; junction bases not matched to a gene: 3. CDR3 loop: CASSLATSGGSTDTQYF. The CDR3 nucleotides read TGTGCCAGCAGCTTAGCTACTAGCGGGGGAAGCACAGATACGCAGTATTTT.

The chain combines TRBV19 with TRBJ1-5, with 8 bases lining up with TRBD1. V gave up 9 bases and J gave up 6 bases; unmatched junction bases: 13. Germline CDR1 is LNHDA and CDR2 is SQIVND (reference sequence). The CDR3 is made up of 15 amino acids. The CDR3 nucleotides are TGTGCCAGCGGGGACAGGCGACTGATGGCTCAGCCCCAGCATTTT. It is translated as CASGDRRLMAQPQHF.

The chain combines TRBV7-6 with TRBJ2-1, with D perhaps TRBD2 (6 bases). The germline gives CDR1 SGHVS, CDR2 FNYEAQ. This CDR3 has 15 amino acids. V lost 4 bases, J lost 5 bases, and 15 bases lay in between. CDR3 coding DNA: TGTGCCAGCAGCTACCCGGGACTGGGGGACAATGAGCAGTTCTTC. It encodes CASSYPGLGDNEQFF.

The V gene is TRBV6-5, the J gene TRBJ2-5, with 7 bases that match TRBD1. The CDR3 has 15 amino acids. Trimming removed 6 bases from V and 5 bases from J; junction bases left unmatched: 12. Germline CDR1 reads MNHEY; CDR2 reads SVGAGI. CDR3 DNA sequence: TGTGCCAGCAGGACACTACAGGGGTGGTGGGAGACCCAGTACTTC. Protein product: CASRTLQGWWETQYF.

The chain is built from TRBV15 and TRBJ1-2; D gene unclear. Trimming removed 0 bases from V and 11 bases from J, with 10 bases in between. The CDR3 spans 12 residues. CDR1 and CDR2 (germline): LNHNV, YYDKDF (reference sequence). This chain's CDR3 is CATSRESTEYTF. CDR3 in DNA: TGTGCCACCAGCAGAGAGTCCACGGAGTACACCTTC.

The table lists this clone with a count of one. The chain links TRBV30 to TRBJ1-3, with D unresolved. The V gene's germline CDR1 is GTSNPN and CDR2 SVGIG (reference sequence). V was pared by 2 bases and J by 0 bases, with 2 bases between. The CDR3 is 12 amino acids. The CDR3 sequence: CAWSYSGNTIYF. CDR3 in DNA: TGTGCCTGGAGTTACTCTGGAAACACCATATATTTT. The whole variable domain, remainder taken from reference TRBV30 and TRBJ1-3, is SQTIHQWPATLVQPVGSPLSLECTVEGTSNPNLYWYRQAAGRGLQLLFYSVGIGQISSEVPQNLSASRPQDRQFILSSKKLLLSDSGFYLCAWSYSGNTIYFGEGSWLTVV.

This clone was detected only a few times. The chain joins TRBV5-4 to TRBJ1-6; the D gene is possibly TRBD1 (6 bases). The V gene's germline CDR1 is SGHNT and CDR2 YYREEE (reference sequence). Trimming cost V 0 bases and J 7 bases, with 17 bases left between them. The CDR3 totals 17 residues. The CDR3 DNA sequence: TGTGCCAGCAGCTTGGGCGGGGGGGGCGGACGGAATTCACCCCTCCACTTT. Translating it yields CASSLGGGGGRNSPLHF.

This clone showed up just once. This chain uses TRBV3-1 (or the pseudogene TRBV3-2) with TRBJ2-1; D remains ambiguous. V was cut by 4 bases and J by 9 bases, with 19 bases left in between. From germline, CDR1 is LGHDT and CDR2 YNNKEL (reference sequence). The CDR3 sequence is 15 residues long. CDR3 coding DNA: TGTGCCAGCAGCCTGACGGTGAGGCTAGGTAGTGAGCAGTTCTTC. Protein: CASSLTVRLGSEQFF.

V and J are TRBV28 and TRBJ2-1; possible D gene TRBD1, 7 bases. This CDR3 is built from 15 residues. The germline V and J ends were trimmed by 8 bases and 2 bases, with 16 bases remaining between them. From germline, CDR1 is MDHEN and CDR2 SYDVKM. CDR3 DNA sequence: TGTGCCAGCCTTACGACAGGGAGGACCTACAATGAGCAGTTCTTC. Translating gives CASLTTGRTYNEQFF.

The count of this clone is one. J is TRBJ2-1 and V is TRBV30, with TRBD2 matching 10 bases. Germline V gene lookup returns CDR1 GTSNPN and CDR2 SVGIG (reference sequence). This CDR3 contains 14 residues. V lost 4 bases, J lost 8 bases, and 8 bases stayed unmatched. CDR3 loop: CAWTQTSGFDEQFF. The CDR3 DNA reads as TGTGCCTGGACTCAGACTAGCGGGTTTGATGAGCAGTTCTTC.

The chain combines TRBV7-6 with TRBJ2-7; maybe TRBD2 (6 bases). There are 14 residues in the CDR3. The V end lost 4 bases, the J end lost 2 bases, and 12 bases lay between the germline ends. The germline V gene encodes CDR1 SGHVS and CDR2 FNYEAQ. The CDR3 region has the DNA TGTGCCAGCAGCTCCGGGACTGGTACCTACGAGCAGTACTTC. It encodes CASSSGTGTYEQYF.

The J gene is TRBJ2-7, the V gene TRBV5-8; D is unresolved. The germline gives CDR1 SGHTS, CDR2 YDEGEE. CDR3 length: 13 amino acids. V lost 2 bases, J lost 0 bases, and 6 bases lay in between. In DNA, the CDR3 is TGTGCCAGCAGCTTTAGGAGCTCCTACGAGCAGTACTTC. Its translation: CASSFRSSYEQYF.

This clone showed up just a few times. The rearrangement links TRBV19 to TRBJ1-1; a weak D match, TRBD1 (5 bases). V was pared by 7 bases and J by 1 base, with 13 bases between. Germline CDR1 LNHDA, CDR2 SQIVND (reference sequence). The CDR3 consists of 14 residues. The CDR3 spells CASNDHRRNTEAFF. CDR3 DNA sequence: TGTGCCAGTAACGATCACAGGAGGAACACTGAAGCTTTCTTT.